Listed below are T cell receptor beta chains from one sample, sequenced in a study of blood T cell repertoires in COVID-19. Repertoires were generated with immunoSEQ multiplex PCR, while TCRdb's copy carries only in-frame clones and drops some. The data hold some 190,000 clones, with about 85% observed a single time. Sequencing was performed on peripheral blood. The source of these receptors is a woman in her fifties or sixties with acute or convalescent COVID-19. Each CDR3 is given with its conserved first and last residue. A D gene is named only where the DNA matches it firmly. Expanded clones get a size class; other rows say once, few or many, or leave the size out.

.,TRBJ2-1,TRBV5-4,.,CASSLPRYNEQFF,TGTGCCAGCAGCTTGCCCCGCTACAATGAGCAGTTCTTC
few,TRBJ1-1,TRBV9,TRBD1,CASGGGTENFMNTEAFF,TGTGCCAGCGGGGGCGGGACAGAGAACTTTATGAACACTGAAGCTTTCTTT
.,TRBJ2-5,TRBV4-1,.,CASSQAPGLQETQYF,TGCGCCAGCAGCCAAGCTCCGGGACTCCAAGAGACCCAGTACTTC
.,TRBJ2-1,TRBV2,.,CASSEIYNEQFF,TGTGCCAGCAGTGAAATATACAATGAGCAGTTCTTC
.,TRBJ2-1,TRBV10-1,.,CASSEDGWNEQFF,TGCGCCAGCAGTGAGGACGGGTGGAATGAGCAGTTCTTC
once,TRBJ2-1,TRBV11-2,TRBD2,CASSSRGLAGHNEQFF,TGTGCCAGCAGCTCCCGGGGACTAGCGGGCCACAATGAGCAGTTCTTC
.,TRBJ1-1,TRBV12-3/TRBV12-4,.,CASSLKVVTEAFF,TGTGCCAGCAGTTTGAAAGTAGTGACTGAAGCTTTCTTT
.,TRBJ1-5,TRBV19,.,CASSPGTQSQPQHF,TGTGCCAGTAGTCCCGGGACTCAGAGTCAGCCCCAGCATTTT
few,TRBJ2-5,TRBV19,.,CASSTTGGGETQYF,TGTGCCAGTAGTACCACAGGTGGAGGGGAGACCCAGTACTTC
once,TRBJ1-2,TRBV7-3,TRBD1,CASSATGGSYGYTF,TGTGCCAGCAGTGCAACAGGGGGCTCCTATGGCTACACCTTC
.,TRBJ2-5,TRBV5-1,.,CASSLGRGAETQYF,TGCGCCAGCAGCTTGGGCAGGGGGGCAGAGACCCAGTACTTC
once,TRBJ2-7,TRBV3-1/TRBV3-2,TRBD2,CASSPGGGGSMSEQYF,TGTGCCAGCAGCCCCGGGGGGGGCGGGAGTATGTCCGAGCAGTACTTC
.,TRBJ1-1,TRBV30,TRBD1,CAWSPLTGERTEAFF,TGTGCCTGGAGTCCTCTGACAGGGGAGAGGACTGAAGCTTTCTTT
.,TRBJ1-3,TRBV30,.,CAWSDFRGSGNTIYF,TGTGCCTGGAGTGATTTCAGGGGCTCTGGAAACACCATATATTTT
once,TRBJ1-1,TRBV5-6,TRBD1,CASSVSGGNTEAFF,TGTGCCAGCAGCGTATCAGGGGGGAACACTGAAGCTTTCTTT
.,TRBJ1-2,TRBV10-3,.,CAISSLDYGYTF,TGTGCCATCAGTTCCCTCGACTATGGCTACACCTTC
.,TRBJ2-1,TRBV7-7,TRBD2,CASSPSGTPYNEQFF,TGTGCTAGCAGTCCTAGCGGGACCCCGTACAATGAGCAGTTCTTC
.,TRBJ1-1,TRBV27,.,CATRRTSGEAFF,TGTGCCACCAGAAGGACTTCCGGAGAAGCTTTCTTT
once,TRBJ2-5,TRBV5-4,.,CASSLQGTSETQYF,TGTGCCAGCAGCTTACAGGGCACCTCGGAGACCCAGTACTTC
.,TRBJ2-7,TRBV27,TRBD2,CASRGLAGYEQYF,TGTGCCAGCAGGGGACTAGCGGGGTACGAGCAGTACTTC
.,TRBJ1-2,TRBV19,.,CASSEPGGYGYTF,TGTGCCAGTAGTGAGCCGGGGGGGTATGGCTACACCTTC
.,TRBJ2-5,TRBV21-1,.,CASSTRDRVTKETQYF,TGTGCCAGCAGCACCCGGGACAGGGTAACCAAAGAGACCCAGTACTTC
once,TRBJ1-1,TRBV6-5,TRBD1,CASSSGTGVRNTEAFF,TGTGCCAGCAGTTCTGGGACAGGGGTAAGGAACACTGAAGCTTTCTTT
.,TRBJ1-2,TRBV30,.,CAWSTDRLDGYTF,TGTGCCTGGAGTACGGACAGATTAGATGGCTACACCTTC
.,TRBJ2-6,TRBV28,TRBD2,CASIPAGAGANVLTF,TGTGCCAGCATTCCCGCGGGAGCTGGGGCCAACGTCCTGACTTTC
.,TRBJ2-5,TRBV6-5,.,CASRGAAQETQYF,TGTGCCAGCAGGGGAGCGGCTCAAGAGACCCAGTACTTC
.,TRBJ2-1,TRBV11-2,TRBD2,CASSAQLAGAGNEQFF,TGTGCCAGCAGCGCCCAGCTAGCGGGAGCTGGCAATGAGCAGTTCTTC
.,TRBJ2-3,TRBV5-1,.,CASGPKQGPTDTQYF,TGCGCCAGCGGACCGAAACAGGGCCCCACAGATACGCAGTATTTT
once,TRBJ2-1,TRBV6-5,TRBD2,CASSRGLAGYNEQFF,TGTGCCAGCAGTAGGGGACTAGCGGGATACAATGAGCAGTTCTTC
.,TRBJ1-2,TRBV19,TRBD1,CASSIAPDRDYGYTF,TGTGCCAGTAGTATAGCACCGGACAGGGACTATGGCTACACCTTC
.,TRBJ2-3,TRBV11-2,.,CASSALGVSTDTQYF,TGTGCCAGCAGCGCCCTCGGAGTTAGCACAGATACGCAGTATTTT
.,TRBJ2-1,TRBV7-9,TRBD2,CASSSSSGRASEQFF,TGTGCCAGCAGCTCTTCTAGCGGGAGGGCTTCAGAGCAGTTCTTC
.,TRBJ1-5,TRBV24-1,.,CATSDSRGEKPQHF,TGTGCCACCAGTGATTCCAGGGGAGAGAAGCCCCAGCATTTT
once,TRBJ2-1,TRBV6-5,TRBD2,CASSPLGLAGDEQFF,TGTGCCAGCAGCCCGCTGGGACTAGCGGGAGATGAGCAGTTCTTC
.,TRBJ2-1,TRBV11-3,TRBD2,CASSFGLASNEQFF,TGTGCCAGCAGCTTTGGACTAGCGAGTAATGAGCAGTTCTTC
.,TRBJ1-3,TRBV19,.,CASSIETSNGNTIYF,TGTGCCAGTAGTATTGAGACTTCCAATGGAAACACCATATATTTT
.,TRBJ2-3,TRBV20-1,.,CSAVSWSGQYF,TGCAGTGCTGTCAGCTGGTCGGGGCAGTATTTT
.,TRBJ1-1,TRBV6-5,TRBD1,CASRRGQGMNTEAFF,TGTGCCAGCAGGCGGGGACAGGGCATGAACACTGAAGCTTTCTTT
.,TRBJ1-1,TRBV3-1/TRBV3-2,TRBD1,CASSRTGLGTEAFF,TGTGCCAGCAGCAGGACAGGGTTGGGGACTGAAGCTTTCTTT
.,TRBJ1-6,TRBV27,.,CASSSIKGYLGSPLHF,TGTGCCAGCAGTTCCATTAAGGGGTACCTCGGTTCACCCCTCCACTTT
.,TRBJ1-6,TRBV7-9,.,CASSMRQNYNSPLHF,TGTGCCAGCAGCATGCGACAGAACTATAATTCACCCCTCCACTTT
.,TRBJ2-7,TRBV5-5,.,CASSLGFSSSGYEQYF,TGTGCCAGCAGCTTGGGGTTTTCTAGTTCAGGGTACGAGCAGTACTTC
many,TRBJ1-1,TRBV5-6,.,CASSWTLVNTEAFF,TGTGCCAGCAGCTGGACACTCGTGAACACTGAAGCTTTCTTT
.,TRBJ2-1,TRBV19,TRBD2,CASTLAGVDEQFF,TGTGCCAGTACTCTAGCGGGAGTCGATGAGCAGTTCTTC
.,TRBJ2-2,TRBV10-3,TRBD1,CAIRGTAGAGELFF,TGTGCCATCAGGGGGACAGCTGGCGCCGGGGAGCTGTTTTTT
.,TRBJ2-2,TRBV6-5,.,CASILASTVAELFF,TGTGCCAGCATCCTAGCGTCCACTGTAGCGGAGCTGTTTTTT
once,TRBJ2-1,TRBV24-1,TRBD2,CATSDPGLAGSSYNEQFF,TGTGCCACCAGTGATCCGGGACTAGCGGGGAGCTCCTACAATGAGCAGTTCTTC
.,TRBJ1-5,TRBV7-8,TRBD1,CASSQRTGGNQPQHF,TGTGCCAGCAGCCAAAGGACAGGGGGCAATCAGCCCCAGCATTTT
.,TRBJ2-5,TRBV7-2,TRBD2,CASSDGLAGRTETQYF,TGTGCCAGCAGTGATGGACTAGCGGGACGAACGGAGACCCAGTACTTC
.,TRBJ2-1,TRBV6-5,.,CASSSDRNNEQFF,TGTGCCAGCAGTTCAGACAGAAACAATGAGCAGTTCTTC
.,TRBJ1-5,TRBV7-9,TRBD1,CASSLGQISANQPQHF,TGTGCCAGCAGCTTGGGACAGATATCGGCCAATCAGCCCCAGCATTTT
once,TRBJ2-3,TRBV5-1,.,CASSLSRAADTQYF,TGCGCCAGCAGCTTATCCAGGGCAGCAGATACGCAGTATTTT
.,TRBJ2-5,TRBV21-1,.,CASSKNLVYGEETQYF,TGTGCCAGCAGCAAAAACCTCGTGTACGGAGAAGAGACCCAGTACTTC
.,TRBJ2-2,TRBV5-1,.,CASSSGQLNTGELFF,TGCGCCAGCAGCTCCGGACAGCTCAACACCGGGGAGCTGTTTTTT